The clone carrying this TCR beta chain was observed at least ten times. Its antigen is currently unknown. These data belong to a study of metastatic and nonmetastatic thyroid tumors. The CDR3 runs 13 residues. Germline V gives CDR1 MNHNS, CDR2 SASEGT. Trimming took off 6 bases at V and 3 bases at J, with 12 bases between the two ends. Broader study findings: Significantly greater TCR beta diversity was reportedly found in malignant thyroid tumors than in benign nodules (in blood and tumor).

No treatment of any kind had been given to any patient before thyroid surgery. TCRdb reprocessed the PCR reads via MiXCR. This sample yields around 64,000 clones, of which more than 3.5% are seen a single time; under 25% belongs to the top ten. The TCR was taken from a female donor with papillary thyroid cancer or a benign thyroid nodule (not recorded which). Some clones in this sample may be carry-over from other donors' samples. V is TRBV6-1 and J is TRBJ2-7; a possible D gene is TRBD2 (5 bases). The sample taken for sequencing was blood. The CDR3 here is CASSRRGIYEQYF. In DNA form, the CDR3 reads TGTGCCAGCAGCCGACGGGGAATCTACGAGCAGTACTTC.